This record concerns one T cell receptor (beta chain) sequence. Its antigen target is currently unknown. Within one base of it there is no much larger clone, and no base qualities were kept. These data come from a study of blood T cell repertoires in COVID-19 (dated by TCRdb to about 2020). In the study overall: Collaborator samples came from the United States, Italy and Spain and covered acute and convalescent phases of COVID-19. The repertoires were released in a freely available public database intended as a resource for research on the immune response to SARS-CoV-2. The material from the prospective study consisted of cDNA or gDNA derived from T cells, B-cell-depleted T cells, or PBMCs. The sample metadata nearly always contained a de-identified subject ID, COVID-19 status, age in years and sex. Where HLA class I and class II types were available, the types were taken from metadata supplied by the sample provider, not from assay-based typing. Deeply sampled blood TCRbeta repertoires from subjects exposed to, actively infected with, or recovered from COVID-19 were included in the dataset. Samples came from the ongoing ImmuneRACE study (first 160 participants) plus 1,254 subjects from 6 global collaborators.

The CDR3, from cysteine to phenylalanine, totals 13 residues. The retained sequence is limited to the CDR3, 39 bases, with the frame set at the first base. Sequences SGDLS (CDR1) and YYNGEE (CDR2) are obtained from the germline V gene. V sheds 3 bases and J sheds 1 base, leaving 7 bases between their ends. The immunoSEQ Assay, a bias-controlled multiplex PCR, was used to amplify TCRbeta CDR3 regions from genomic DNA. On the authors' methods: The number of nucleated cells in each sample was estimated from the amplification of reference gene primers within the assay. To quantify the absolute abundance of each unique TCRbeta CDR3 rearrangement, sequence reads were collapsed and filtered. For each sample, productive Simpson clonality was calculated as the square root of Simpson's diversity index across productive rearrangements. Entries here come from immuneACCESS through TCRdb and include only in-frame sequences with V and J called. Some clones fail to appear in such tables; in the studies checked, an unresolved V gene covers under half of the shortfall, and the cause of the remainder is unknown. V, J and clone size are taken as reported in that table, and D and trimming were inferred from the DNA itself. Recorded for this sample are about half a million clones; over 75% of them occurred a single time. The ten largest clones capture roughly 3.2% of the sample.

Broader findings and caveats from the paper: How much clinical and demographic metadata was included differed by source and by participant, and the metadata was provided uncurated.

Each collaborating institution followed its own protocols to collect whole blood in K2EDTA tubes. Collaborator samples were shipped for TCRbeta analysis as frozen whole blood, isolated PBMCs, or DNA extracted from either sample type. Sequencing used peripheral blood. This TCR was sampled from a human donor in a cohort sampled during active COVID-19. The chain uses TRBV9 and TRBJ2-5, with the D gene uncertain. The DNA sequence is given as TGTGCCAGCAGCGCCCAGGTCCAAGAGACCCAGTACTTC. Its protein reads: CASSAQVQETQYF.